A single sample is the source of the 9 T cell receptor beta chains below, sequenced in a study of blood T cell repertoires in COVID-19 (dated by TCRdb to about 2020). Libraries were built with the immunoSEQ multiplex PCR assay. TCRdb limited this immuneACCESS table to in-frame rearrangements with V and J called. A share of clones is missing; checked studies link under half to unresolved V genes, and the rest is unexplained. This sample is represented by roughly 80,000 clones; 70% to 90% of them were singletons. The biggest ten clones account for about a sixth of the sample. Sequencing used peripheral blood. These TCRs come from a woman aged 60-75 years with acute or convalescent COVID-19.

The chain recombines TRBV10-2 with TRBJ2-3; 10 bases map to TRBD2. The CDR3 contains 14 residues. V dropped 6 bases and J dropped 1; count of bases not matched to a gene: 1. Germline V gives CDR1 WSHSY, CDR2 SAAADI. The DNA for the CDR3 is TGCGCCAGCAGAGCGGGGGGGCGCACAGATACGCAGTATTTT. It encodes CASRAGGRTDTQYF.

V usage is TRBV9 and J usage is TRBJ2-5, with 10 bases matching TRBD2. Germline V gives CDR1 SGDLS, CDR2 YYNGEE. CDR3 size: 18 residues. Trimming removed 0 bases from V and 1 base from J; junction bases left unmatched: 9. The CDR3 here is CASSVAQRGGRSQETQYF. Written as DNA, the CDR3 is TGTGCCAGCAGCGTAGCCCAGCGGGGGGGGAGGTCCCAAGAGACCCAGTACTTC.

This chain uses TRBV5-1 with TRBJ1-3; D is perhaps TRBD1 (5 bases). The CDR3 covers 15 residues. Germline V lookup: CDR1 SGHRS, CDR2 YFSETQ. V was pared by 2 bases and J by 2 bases, with 11 bases between. Here the CDR3 DNA reads TGCGCCAGCAGCTTAGGGGCAGAGCCTGGAAACACCATATATTTT. Amino acids: CASSLGAEPGNTIYF. Together with reference TRBV5-1 and TRBJ1-3, the CDR3 gives the full variable domain: KAGVTQTPRYLIKTRGQQVTLSCSPISGHRSVSWYQQTPGQGLQFLFEYFSETQRNKGNFPGRFSGRQFSNSRSEMNVSTLELGDSALYLCASSLGAEPGNTIYFGEGSWLTVV.

J is TRBJ2-5 and V is TRBV13, with 7 bases fitting TRBD1. CDR3 length equals 15 residues. The V and J ends lost 4 bases and 1 base, in that order; junction bases with no gene match: 6. Germline loops: CDR1 PRHDT, CDR2 FYEKMQ (reference sequence). The CDR3 spells CASSSYRGTQETQYF. CDR3 nucleotides: TGTGCCAGCAGCTCCTACAGGGGTACCCAAGAGACCCAGTACTTC.

J is TRBJ2-3 and V is TRBV7-8; D unclear. V shed 5 bases and J shed 4 bases, with 13 bases lying between them. The CDR3 is 14 residues long. Germline CDR1 is SGHVS and CDR2 is FQNEAQ. CDR3 sequence reads: CASSLYAHPDTQYF. CDR3 DNA: TGTGCCAGCAGCCTCTACGCCCACCCAGATACGCAGTATTTT.

A few counts support this clone. The rearrangement joins TRBV6-2 or TRBV6-3 to TRBJ2-7; 9 nucleotides align to TRBD1. The ends lost 5 bases at V and 3 bases at J; junction bases unmatched: 8. Germline CDR1 and CDR2: MNHEY and SVGEGT. This CDR3 spans 15 amino acids. The CDR3 sequence: CASSAPDRGFYEQYF. The DNA of the CDR3 is TGTGCCAGCAGTGCCCCGGACAGGGGTTTCTACGAGCAGTACTTC.

The chain has TRBV6-1 and TRBJ2-7; D uncertain. Germline CDR1 reads MNHNS; CDR2 reads SASEGT. The CDR3 runs 16 residues. V was clipped by 4 bases and J by 0 bases, with 16 bases between them. The chain's CDR3 is CASSATASLSSYEQYV. The CDR3, as DNA: TGTGCCAGCAGTGCTACAGCCTCATTGAGCTCCTACGAGCAGTACGTC.

This clone was detected ten times or more. The same CDR3 also results from other DNA sequences found in this sample. The chain carries TRBV28 and TRBJ1-5, with D possibly being TRBD1 (6 bases). With 4 bases removed from V and 2 bases from J, the gap between germline ends came to 6 bases. The CDR3 covers 13 residues. CDR1 is MDHEN, CDR2 SYDVKM, per germline. CDR3: CASSSGGNQPQHF. CDR3 DNA sequence: TGTGCCAGCAGTTCAGGGGGCAATCAGCCCCAGCATTTT.

The rearrangement links TRBV12-3 or TRBV12-4 to TRBJ1-1, with D tentatively TRBD1 (5 bases). CDR3 length: 13 amino acids. The V end lost 3 bases, the J end lost 4 bases, and 9 bases lay between the germline ends. CDR3 sequence: CASSFIGGTEAFF. Here the CDR3 DNA reads TGTGCCAGCAGTTTTATCGGGGGCACTGAAGCTTTCTTT.